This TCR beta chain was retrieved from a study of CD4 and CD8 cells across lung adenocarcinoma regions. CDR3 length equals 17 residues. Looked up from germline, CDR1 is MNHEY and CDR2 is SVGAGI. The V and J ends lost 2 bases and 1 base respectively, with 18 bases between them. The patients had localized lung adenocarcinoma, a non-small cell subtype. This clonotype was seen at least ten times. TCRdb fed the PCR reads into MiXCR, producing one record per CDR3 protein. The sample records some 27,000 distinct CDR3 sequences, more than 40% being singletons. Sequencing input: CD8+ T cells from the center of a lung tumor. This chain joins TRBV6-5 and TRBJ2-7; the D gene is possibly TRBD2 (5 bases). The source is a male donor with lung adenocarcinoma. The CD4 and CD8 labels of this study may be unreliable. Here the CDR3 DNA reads TGTGCCAGCAGTTACCCGTACTCTAGCTCCCCATCCTACGAGCAGTACTTC. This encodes CASSYPYSSSPSYEQYF.